This record looks at one T cell receptor (beta chain) sequence and its context. Other DNA sequences in this sample translate to the same CDR3. This sample stems from a study of shared clonotypes between healthy human individuals. Germline V gene data show CDR1 as SGHTA and CDR2 as FQGNSA. V was trimmed by 5 bases and J by 7 bases, leaving 14 bases between them. CDR3 size: 14 residues. Produced via immunoSEQ multiplex PCR; TCRdb's table is partial and in-frame only. The repertoire holds approximately 700,000 clones, around 73% seen once, with about 1.8% in the top ten. The genes are TRBV7-2 and TRBJ1-4, with a possible D match to TRBD1 (6 bases). This TCR was recovered from a woman aged 25 to 39 in good health. The sequenced sample consisted of memory CD4+ T cells sorted from blood. Subset noted: CD45RA-negative fraction. The CDR3: CASSPGTRGEKLFF. For the CDR3, the DNA is TGTGCCAGCAGCCCCGGGACCAGGGGTGAAAAACTGTTTTTT.